This T cell receptor (delta chain) derives from a study of gamma delta lymphoproliferative disorders and STAT genes (dated by TCRdb to the late 2010s). Notes on the research overall: Gamma-chain libraries were prepared from at least 50 ng of genomic DNA using the LymphoTrack Dx TCRG Assay. Since no corresponding Invivoscribe delta assay was available, delta-chain libraries were prepared following the standard operating procedure of the EuroClonality-NGS working group. The study profiled TCR gamma and delta CDR3 repertoires by deep sequencing in Tgammadelta lymphoproliferative disease patients and healthy controls, within a larger immunophenotypic and STAT-mutation study. A couple of gamma-chain samples and all delta-chain samples were sequenced twice to confirm results.

This clone occurred a few times. Its recognized antigen is unknown. The sample holds no much larger clone one base away, and base qualities are not on file. For TCR sequencing, genomic DNA was taken from peripheral blood mononuclear cells isolated from both patients and controls. The control group consisted of around 23 healthy adult blood donors (median age around 68 years; about twelve males and around 11 females) who were matched to the patients for age and sex. The investigation overall reported the following: When whole repertoires were clustered, gamma repertoires from patients formed a group apart from those of healthy controls, but delta repertoires showed no separation between the groups. Almost every major gamma and delta clonotype in patients was public, meaning shared with at least one healthy donor, and only a couple of gamma clonotypes were private to disease. The authors pointed out that NGS specificity may be lower at low frequencies, so whether leukemic clones are public or private needs to be confirmed. Control T cells were likely spread across varied maturation stages, whereas leukemic cells were skewed toward terminal effectors, which potentially limits comparisons between patients and controls.

Based on the germline V gene, the CDR1 and CDR2 sequences are GEAIGNYY and EKD. At the junction V is shortened by 2 bases and J by 0 bases; bases outside the gene matches: 3. The CDR3 covers 16 residues, taking in both the cysteine and the phenylalanine. Of all the DNA, just the CDR3 is kept, 48 bases in frame from base 1. In both library methods, multiplex PCR was carried out with primers targeting conserved V and J regions of the TCR genes. After purification and pooling, the amplicons were sequenced on an Illumina MiSeq platform. Processing in the source paper ran as follows. V(D)J alignment, clonotype assembly and translation were handled by MiXCR, while functionality assessment and CDR3 repertoire analyses were done with VDJtools. CDR3 was defined according to IMGT, and analyses were limited to productive sequences using functional genes, with ORF genes and pseudogenes excluded. A custom Python script searched for identical amino acid CDR3s of major clonotypes (frequency >=5%) across all patients and controls. A one-sided non-parametric Wilcoxon test was used to compare clonotype frequencies between patients and controls. In TCRdb, clones were called once more from the public reads by CATT, and rows of identical DNA were later combined. What appears here as the V and J calls and clone size reflects TCRdb's work, not the paper's. This sample gives roughly 3,000 delta-chain clones in total; 0.95% to 1.5% of them show up just once. The ten largest clones take up just under 20% of the sample.

Sequenced: blood. The sequence was obtained from a human donor in good health. The chain links TRDV2 with TRDJ2; 9 bases in the middle match TRDD3. The DNA reads TGTGCCTGTGACAAACTGGGGGAAGCTTTGACAGCACAACTCTTCTTT. This gives the protein CACDKLGEALTAQLFF.